This record concerns one TCR beta chain sequence. Its antigen is currently unknown. Produced via immunoSEQ multiplex PCR; TCRdb's table is partial and in-frame only. The data contain some 29,000 clones, about nine tenths of them seen just once; the ten biggest clones take up roughly 7.3%. This sample is part of a study of T cells in localized non-small cell lung cancer. Study conclusions and caveats: When the top 100 tumor clones were examined, a median approximately 60 of them also appeared in the adjacent lung, which was paired and uninvolved.

CDR1 SGHTA and CDR2 FQGNSA come from the germline V gene. CDR3 length: 15 residues. Trimming removed 3 bases at V and 0 bases at J, with 10 bases between. The V gene is TRBV7-2, the J gene TRBJ2-3; D is unclear. The sequences come from peripheral blood, collected before any cancer treatment. This sequence was found in a male donor at least 60 years old with stage I lung adenocarcinoma. The chain's CDR3 is CASSFTATSTDTQYF. CDR3 sequence (DNA): TGTGCCAGCAGCTTCACGGCCACTAGCACAGATACGCAGTATTTT.